The 19 T cell receptor beta chains listed next were all sequenced from one sample in a study of Ad26.COV2.S vaccination and SARS-CoV-2 variants. Method: immunoSEQ multiplex PCR; TCRdb's copy keeps in-frame clones and lacks some. The sample includes around 380,000 clones, around 85% of them seen just once. Treatment defined: some 20 received Ad26.COV2.S at low or high dose, single or two shots; 5 received placebo; per-sample allocation not given. Repertoires come from day 63 after the first vaccine or placebo injection. This sample comprised peripheral blood, obtained in a trial of Ad26.COV2.S vaccine versus placebo. These receptors were taken from a person aged 18-65 years who received the Ad26.COV2.S COVID-19 vaccine or a placebo.

The CDR3 sequence: CASSAGTEREAFF. The CDR3 region has the DNA TGCGCCAGCAGCGCCGGGACAGAGAGAGAAGCTTTCTTT. The gene calls are TRBV5-1 and TRBJ1-1; 7 bases are shared with TRBD1. CDR1 is SGHRS and CDR2 is YFSETQ in the germline V gene. The CDR3 spans 13 residues. J lost 8 bases, V lost 4 bases, and 8 bases had no gene match. Combining the CDR3 with reference TRBV5-1 and TRBJ1-1 gives the whole variable domain KAGVTQTPRYLIKTRGQQVTLSCSPISGHRSVSWYQQTPGQGLQFLFEYFSETQRNKGNFPGRFSGRQFSNSRSEMNVSTLELGDSALYLCASSAGTEREAFFGQGTRLTVV.

In this sample, this clone turned up once. The V gene is TRBV4-1, the J gene TRBJ1-5; D remains unclear. V gave up 3 bases and J gave up 0 bases, with 9 bases separating them. This CDR3 contains 15 residues. Germline-derived CDR1 and CDR2 are MGHRA and YSYEKL. The CDR3 sequence is CASSQATVSNQPQHF. CDR3 nucleotides: TGCGCCAGCAGCCAGGCGACGGTTAGCAATCAGCCCCAGCATTTT.

The V gene is TRBV5-4, the J gene TRBJ2-3; TRBD2 agrees at 13 bases. Per the germline V gene, CDR1 is SGHNT and CDR2 is YYREEE (reference sequence). The CDR3 extends over 15 amino acids. The V segment lost 4 bases and the J segment 5 bases; nucleotides outside the gene matches: 4. Written as DNA, the CDR3 is TGTGCCAGCAGCACTAGCGGGGGGGGTGAAGATACGCAGTATTTT. It yields the protein CASSTSGGGEDTQYF. Based on the CDR3 plus reference TRBV5-4 and TRBJ2-3, the full variable domain is ETGVTQSPTHLIKTRGQQVTLRCSSQSGHNTVSWYQQALGQGPQFIFQYYREEENGRGNFPPRFSGLQFPNYSSELNVNALELDDSALYLCASSTSGGGEDTQYFGPGTRLTVL.

V is TRBV7-6 and J is TRBJ2-7; D remains ambiguous. From germline, CDR1 is SGHVS and CDR2 FNYEAQ. The CDR3 runs 17 residues. Trimming pared 1 base from V and 2 bases from J, leaving 18 bases between. The CDR3 spells CASSLDRTPRGTYEQYF. The CDR3 DNA reads TGTGCCAGCAGCTTAGATCGGACGCCCCGAGGCACCTACGAGCAGTACTTC.

The V and J genes are TRBV2 and TRBJ2-5; tentatively, D is TRBD1 or TRBD2 (6 bases each). The CDR3 length is 13 residues. CDR1 is SNHLY and CDR2 is FYNNEI in the germline V gene. Deletions cut 7 bases from V and 5 bases from J, with 14 bases between. The CDR3 sequence is CASKGGAGETQYF. The CDR3 DNA reads TGTGCCAGCAAGGGGGGCGCGGGCGAGACCCAGTACTTC.

The chain recombines TRBV5-5 with TRBJ2-1; tentative D call: TRBD2 (6 bases). V was trimmed by 4 bases and J by 4 bases, leaving 15 bases between them. The CDR3 is 15 residues long. Germline V gives CDR1 SGHKS, CDR2 YYEKEE (reference sequence). The CDR3 region has the DNA TGTGCCAGCAGCCCGGGGGTCCCCGGGTACAATGAGCAGTTCTTC. Amino acids: CASSPGVPGYNEQFF.

This clone was recorded once. The chain has TRBV5-6 and TRBJ1-1, with 12 bases lining up with TRBD1. The CDR3 runs 16 residues. The germline CDR1 and CDR2 sequences are SGHDT and YYEEEE. Germline trimming cut 7 bases from V and 4 bases from J; bases unmatched to any gene: 11. CDR3 region: CASLFRDRGRRTEAFF. CDR3 in DNA: TGTGCCAGCTTGTTCCGGGACAGGGGGCGTCGCACTGAAGCTTTCTTT.

The rearrangement links TRBV6-5 to TRBJ2-3, with D uncertain. From germline, CDR1 is MNHEY and CDR2 SVGAGI. CDR3 length: 14 amino acids. V was cut by 0 bases and J by 6 bases, with 10 bases left in between. The CDR3 sequence is CASSYSVSGDTQYF. The CDR3 bases are TGTGCCAGCAGTTACTCGGTCAGTGGGGATACGCAGTATTTT.

V and J are TRBV29-1 and TRBJ1-4, with D unresolved. This CDR3 region has 13 residues. V was trimmed by 4 bases and J by 4 bases, leaving 10 bases between them. From germline, CDR1 is SQVTM and CDR2 ANQGSEA. The CDR3 nucleotides are TGCAGCGTTGCCGGACTGGATAATGAAAAACTGTTTTTT. The encoded protein is CSVAGLDNEKLFF.

This clone was counted a single time. This chain links TRBV4-1 with TRBJ1-1, with 9 bases lining up with TRBD1. The CDR3 runs 16 residues. V dropped 1 base and J dropped 5; count of bases not matched to a gene: 8. Germline CDR1 MGHRA, CDR2 YSYEKL. The CDR3 sequence: CASSQAQGAAGTEAFF. The CDR3 region has the DNA TGCGCCAGCAGCCAAGCACAGGGGGCCGCGGGAACTGAAGCTTTCTTT.

This clone was counted at least ten times. The chain has TRBV5-4 and TRBJ1-3, with TRBD1 as a possible D gene (6 bases). The ends were cut back, 0 bases at V and 7 bases at J, with 14 bases in the middle. Germline V gene lookup returns CDR1 SGHNT and CDR2 YYREEE (reference sequence). This CDR3 is built from 15 residues. The CDR3 region is CASSLGGTRVNTIYF. CDR3 in DNA: TGTGCCAGCAGCTTGGGGGGGACAAGAGTGAACACCATATATTTT.

CDR3 bases: TGTGCCAGTCAAAAACCAGGGGTCACTCAGCCCCAGCATTTT. This translates into CASQKPGVTQPQHF. The chain uses TRBV19 and TRBJ1-5, with TRBD1 as a possible D gene (6 bases). Trimming removed 8 bases from V and 6 bases from J, with 17 bases in between. This CDR3 contains 14 residues. From germline, CDR1 is LNHDA and CDR2 SQIVND (reference sequence). Full variable domain (missing parts from reference TRBV19 and TRBJ1-5): DGGITQSPKYLFRKEGQNVTLSCEQNLNHDAMYWYRQDPGQGLRLIYYSQIVNDFQKGDIAEGYSVSREKKESFPLTVTSAQKNPTAFYLCASQKPGVTQPQHFGDGTRLSIL.

The chain employs TRBV10-2 and TRBJ1-1; 8 bases agree with TRBD1. V shed 6 bases and J 1 base; nucleotides not matched to a gene: 7. From germline, CDR1 is WSHSY and CDR2 SAAADI. The CDR3 extends over 15 amino acids. In DNA form, the CDR3 reads TGCGCCAGCAGGAGACCAGACAGGGGGAACACTGAAGCTTTCTTT. Translated, it gives CASRRPDRGNTEAFF.

This chain connects TRBV6-1 to TRBJ2-7; the D gene could be TRBD1 or TRBD2 (6 bases each). Per germline, CDR1 MNHNS and CDR2 SASEGT. CDR3 length: 16 amino acids. Trimming stripped 0 bases from V and 2 bases from J, with 14 bases between. In DNA, the CDR3 is TGTGCCAGCAGTGAAGCGCGGGGACATAATACCTACGAGCAGTACTTC. It specifies CASSEARGHNTYEQYF.

The V and J genes are TRBV6-2 or TRBV6-3 and TRBJ2-5; D is perhaps TRBD1 (7 bases). Trimming cost V 4 bases and J 5 bases, with 14 bases left between them. Germline V gene sequence: CDR1 MNHEY, CDR2 SVGEGT. The CDR3 is made up of 14 amino acids. The CDR3 loop reads CASSLRRGRETQYF. In DNA, the CDR3 is TGTGCCAGCAGTTTGAGGAGGGGGCGGGAGACCCAGTACTTC.

This chain links TRBV16 with TRBJ2-1; no definite D call. The CDR3 has 11 residues. Germline V lookup: CDR1 KGHSY, CDR2 FQNENV. The V end lost 1 base, the J end lost 7 bases, and 2 bases lay between the germline ends. For the CDR3, the DNA is TGTGCCAGCAGCCAATGGAATGAGCAGTTCTTC. Its translation: CASSQWNEQFF.

The V and J genes are TRBV27 and TRBJ1-2, with D possibly matching TRBD1 (5 bases). Germline V gene sequence: CDR1 MNHEY, CDR2 SMNVEV (reference sequence). Trimming stripped 6 bases from V and 6 bases from J, with 17 bases between. This CDR3 spans 14 amino acids. The CDR3 DNA follows: TGTGCCAGCAGACAAAGCGGCAGGGCCGATGGCTACACCTTC. Translating gives CASRQSGRADGYTF.

The V and J genes are TRBV14 and TRBJ2-1; D gene ambiguous. The CDR3 covers 13 residues. Germline V lookup: CDR1 SGHDN, CDR2 FVKESK. V dropped 1 base and J dropped 10 bases, with 11 bases sitting between them. CDR3 amino acids: CASSQVEVAEQFF. For the CDR3, the DNA is TGTGCCAGCAGCCAAGTTGAGGTAGCAGAGCAGTTCTTC.

This clone was counted between two and nine times. This rearrangement joins TRBV7-2 to TRBJ1-5; the match to TRBD1 covers 8 bases. The germline gives CDR1 SGHTA, CDR2 FQGNSA. V lost 1 base and J lost 5; bases outside the gene matches: 4. The CDR3 is 15 residues long. The CDR3 loop is CASSLGGTGHQPQHF. In DNA form, the CDR3 reads TGTGCCAGCAGCTTAGGAGGGACAGGTCATCAGCCCCAGCATTTT.